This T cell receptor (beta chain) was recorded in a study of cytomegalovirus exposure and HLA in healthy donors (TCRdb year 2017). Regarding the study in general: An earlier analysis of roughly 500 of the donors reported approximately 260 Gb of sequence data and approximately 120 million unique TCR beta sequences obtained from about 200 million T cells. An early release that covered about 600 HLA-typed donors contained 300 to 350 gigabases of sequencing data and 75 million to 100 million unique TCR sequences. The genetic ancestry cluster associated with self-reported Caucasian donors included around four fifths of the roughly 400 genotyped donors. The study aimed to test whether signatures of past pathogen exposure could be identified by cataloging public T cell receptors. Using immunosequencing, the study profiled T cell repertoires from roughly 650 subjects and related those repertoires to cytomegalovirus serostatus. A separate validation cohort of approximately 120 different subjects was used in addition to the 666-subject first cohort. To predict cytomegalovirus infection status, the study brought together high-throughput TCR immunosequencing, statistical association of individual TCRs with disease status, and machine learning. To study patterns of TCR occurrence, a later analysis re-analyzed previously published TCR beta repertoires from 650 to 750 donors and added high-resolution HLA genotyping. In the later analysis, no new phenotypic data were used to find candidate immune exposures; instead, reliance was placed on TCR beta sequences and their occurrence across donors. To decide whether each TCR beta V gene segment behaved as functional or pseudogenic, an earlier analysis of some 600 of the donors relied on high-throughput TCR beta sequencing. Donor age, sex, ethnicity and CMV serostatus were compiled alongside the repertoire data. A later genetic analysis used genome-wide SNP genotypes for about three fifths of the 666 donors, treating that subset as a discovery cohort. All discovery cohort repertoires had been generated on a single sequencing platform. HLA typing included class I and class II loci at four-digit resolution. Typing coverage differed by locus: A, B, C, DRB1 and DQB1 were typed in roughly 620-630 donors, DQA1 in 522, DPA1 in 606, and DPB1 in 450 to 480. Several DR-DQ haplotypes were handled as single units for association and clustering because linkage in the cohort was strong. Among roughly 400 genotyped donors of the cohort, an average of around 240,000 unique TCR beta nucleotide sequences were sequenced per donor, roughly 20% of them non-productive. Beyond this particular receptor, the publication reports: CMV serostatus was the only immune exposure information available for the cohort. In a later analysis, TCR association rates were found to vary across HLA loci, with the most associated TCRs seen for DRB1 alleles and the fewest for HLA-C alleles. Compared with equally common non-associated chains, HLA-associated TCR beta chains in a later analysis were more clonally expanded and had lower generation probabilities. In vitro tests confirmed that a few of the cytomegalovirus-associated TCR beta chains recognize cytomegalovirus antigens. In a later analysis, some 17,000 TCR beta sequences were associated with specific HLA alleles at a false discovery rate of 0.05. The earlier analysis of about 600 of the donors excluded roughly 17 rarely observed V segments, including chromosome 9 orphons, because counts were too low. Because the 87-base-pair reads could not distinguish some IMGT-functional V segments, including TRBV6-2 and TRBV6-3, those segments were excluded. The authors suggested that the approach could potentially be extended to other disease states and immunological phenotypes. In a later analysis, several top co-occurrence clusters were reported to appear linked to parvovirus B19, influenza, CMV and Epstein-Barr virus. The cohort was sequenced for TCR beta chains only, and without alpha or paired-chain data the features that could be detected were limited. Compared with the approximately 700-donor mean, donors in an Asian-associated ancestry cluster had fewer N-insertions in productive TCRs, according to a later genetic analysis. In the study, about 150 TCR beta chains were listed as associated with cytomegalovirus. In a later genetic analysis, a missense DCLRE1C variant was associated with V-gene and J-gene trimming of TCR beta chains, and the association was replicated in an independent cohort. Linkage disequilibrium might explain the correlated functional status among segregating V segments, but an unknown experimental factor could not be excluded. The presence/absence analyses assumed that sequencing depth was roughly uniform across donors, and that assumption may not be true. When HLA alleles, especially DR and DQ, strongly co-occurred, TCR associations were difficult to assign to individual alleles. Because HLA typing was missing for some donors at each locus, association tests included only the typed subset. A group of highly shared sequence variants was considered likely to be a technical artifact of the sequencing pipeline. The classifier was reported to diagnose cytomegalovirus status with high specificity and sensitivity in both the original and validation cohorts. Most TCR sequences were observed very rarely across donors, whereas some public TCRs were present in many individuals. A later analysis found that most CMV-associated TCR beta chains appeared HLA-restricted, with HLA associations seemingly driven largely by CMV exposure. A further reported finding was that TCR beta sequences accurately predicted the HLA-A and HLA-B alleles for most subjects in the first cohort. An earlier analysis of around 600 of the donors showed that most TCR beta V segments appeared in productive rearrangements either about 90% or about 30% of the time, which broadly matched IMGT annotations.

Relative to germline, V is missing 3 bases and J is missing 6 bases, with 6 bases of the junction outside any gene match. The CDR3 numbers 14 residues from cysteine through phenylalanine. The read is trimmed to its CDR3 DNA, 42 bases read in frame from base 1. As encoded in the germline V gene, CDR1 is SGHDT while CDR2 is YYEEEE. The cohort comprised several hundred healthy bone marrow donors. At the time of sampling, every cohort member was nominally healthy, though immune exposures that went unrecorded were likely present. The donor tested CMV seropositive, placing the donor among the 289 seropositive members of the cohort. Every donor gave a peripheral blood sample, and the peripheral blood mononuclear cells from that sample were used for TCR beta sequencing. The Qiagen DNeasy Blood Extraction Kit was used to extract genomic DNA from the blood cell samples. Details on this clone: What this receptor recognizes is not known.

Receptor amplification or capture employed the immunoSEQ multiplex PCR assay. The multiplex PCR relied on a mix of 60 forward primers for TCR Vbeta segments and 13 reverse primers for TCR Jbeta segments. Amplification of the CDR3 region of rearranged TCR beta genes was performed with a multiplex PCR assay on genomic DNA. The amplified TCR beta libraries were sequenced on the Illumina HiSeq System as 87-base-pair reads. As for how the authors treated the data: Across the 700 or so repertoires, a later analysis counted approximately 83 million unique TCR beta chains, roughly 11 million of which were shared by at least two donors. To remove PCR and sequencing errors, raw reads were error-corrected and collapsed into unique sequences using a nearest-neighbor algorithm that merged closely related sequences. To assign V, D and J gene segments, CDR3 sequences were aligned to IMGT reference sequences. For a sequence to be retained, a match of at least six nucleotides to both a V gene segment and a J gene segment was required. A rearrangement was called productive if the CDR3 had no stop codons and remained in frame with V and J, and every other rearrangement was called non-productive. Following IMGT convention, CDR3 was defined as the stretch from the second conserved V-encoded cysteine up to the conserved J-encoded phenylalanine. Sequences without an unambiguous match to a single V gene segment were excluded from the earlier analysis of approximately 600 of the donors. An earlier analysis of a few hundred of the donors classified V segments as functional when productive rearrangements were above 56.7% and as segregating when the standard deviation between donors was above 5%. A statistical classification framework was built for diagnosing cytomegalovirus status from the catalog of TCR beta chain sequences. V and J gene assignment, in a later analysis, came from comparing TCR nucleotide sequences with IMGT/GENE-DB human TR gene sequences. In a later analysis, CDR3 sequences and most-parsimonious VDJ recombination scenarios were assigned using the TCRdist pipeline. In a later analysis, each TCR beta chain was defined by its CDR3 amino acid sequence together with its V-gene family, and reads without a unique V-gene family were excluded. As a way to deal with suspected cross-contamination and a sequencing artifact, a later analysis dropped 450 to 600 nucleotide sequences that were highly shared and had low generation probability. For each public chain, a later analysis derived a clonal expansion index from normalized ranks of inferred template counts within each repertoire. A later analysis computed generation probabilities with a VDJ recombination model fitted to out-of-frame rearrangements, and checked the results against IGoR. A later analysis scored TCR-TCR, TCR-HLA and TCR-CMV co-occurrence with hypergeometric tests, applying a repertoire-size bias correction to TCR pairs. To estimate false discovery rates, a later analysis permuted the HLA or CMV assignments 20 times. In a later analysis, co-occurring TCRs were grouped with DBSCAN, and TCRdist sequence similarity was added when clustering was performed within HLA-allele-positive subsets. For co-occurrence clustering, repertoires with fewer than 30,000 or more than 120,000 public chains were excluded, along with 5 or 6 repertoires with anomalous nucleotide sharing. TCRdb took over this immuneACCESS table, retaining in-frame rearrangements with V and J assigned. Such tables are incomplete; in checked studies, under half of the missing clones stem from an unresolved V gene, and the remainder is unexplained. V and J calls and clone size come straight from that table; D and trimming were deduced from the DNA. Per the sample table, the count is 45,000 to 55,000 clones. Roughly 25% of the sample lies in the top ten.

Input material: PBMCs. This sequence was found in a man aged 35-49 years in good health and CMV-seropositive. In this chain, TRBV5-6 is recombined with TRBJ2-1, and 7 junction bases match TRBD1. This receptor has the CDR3 CASSSGTVGNEQFF. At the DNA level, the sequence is TGTGCCAGCAGCTCCGGGACAGTCGGCAATGAGCAGTTCTTC.